The next 13 T cell receptor beta chains were all read from a single sample in a study of T cells in localized non-small cell lung cancer. Method: immunoSEQ multiplex PCR; TCRdb's copy keeps in-frame clones and lacks some. Among tens of thousands of clones listed, 80% to 90% were seen once. The source material was peripheral blood, sampled before any cancer treatment. These TCRs come from a woman aged 35 to 70 with stage I lung adenocarcinoma.

A word on this clone: The germline gene is not matched at one end of the junction; a read error may be the cause. This sequence joins TRBV7-7 and TRBJ2-5; no clear D. This CDR3 has 13 residues. Germline CDR1 SSHAT, CDR2 FNYEAQ (reference sequence). In DNA, the CDR3 is TGTGCTAGCAGCTTAAACTTCCAAGAGACCCAGTACTTC. The encoded protein is CASSLNFQETQYF.

The CDR3 DNA sequence: TGCAGCGCCAGGACTGGAAACACCATATATTTT. Protein: CSARTGNTIYF. This sequence joins TRBV29-1 and TRBJ1-3, with unresolved D. There are 11 residues in the CDR3. Germline CDR1 is SQVTM and CDR2 is ANQGSEA. V was trimmed by 7 bases and J by 2 bases, leaving 6 bases between them.

This sequence joins TRBV6-6 and TRBJ2-2, with 7 bases fitting TRBD1. V trimming: 6 bases; J trimming: 6 bases; junction bases outside the gene matches: 7. CDR1 and CDR2 from the germline V gene are MNHNY and SVGAGI (reference sequence). The CDR3 has 14 residues. The CDR3 region has the DNA TGTGCCAGCAGCCTCACCGGGACAGCCGGGGAGCTGTTTTTT. Residues: CASSLTGTAGELFF.

The chain couples TRBV7-9 to TRBJ1-3; D gene ambiguous. CDR3 length: 17 residues. Deletions cut 0 bases from V and 0 bases from J, with 12 bases between. In germline, CDR1 is SEHNR, CDR2 FQNEAQ (reference sequence). This CDR3 reads CASSLANRYLSGNTIYF. Here the CDR3 DNA reads TGTGCCAGCAGCTTAGCAAACCGCTACCTCTCTGGAAACACCATATATTTT.

The chain joins TRBV4-1 to TRBJ1-1, with unresolved D. The CDR3 loop spans 14 amino acids. Trimming took 6 bases from V and 1 from J, leaving 12 bases between them. Germline CDR1 reads MGHRA; CDR2 reads YSYEKL. CDR3 coding DNA: TGCGCCAGCAGAGGCGTTTTAAAGAACACTGAAGCTTTCTTT. Translation: CASRGVLKNTEAFF.

The chain joins TRBV30 to TRBJ2-2; 8 bases line up with TRBD1. CDR1 and CDR2 from the germline V gene are GTSNPN and SVGIG (reference sequence). The J segment lost 7 bases and the V segment lost 2 bases, leaving 6 bases of the junction unmatched. The CDR3 contains 14 residues. CDR3 amino acids: CAWSTGQGSGELFF. CDR3 bases: TGTGCCTGGAGTACCGGACAGGGCAGCGGGGAGCTGTTTTTT.

The genes are TRBV28 and TRBJ1-5; D is ambiguous. The CDR3 has 13 residues. Germline V gene lookup returns CDR1 MDHEN and CDR2 SYDVKM. V shed 3 bases and J shed 5 bases, with 8 bases lying between them. The CDR3 is CASSLVGYQPQHF. The CDR3 DNA sequence: TGTGCCAGCAGTTTGGTGGGGTATCAGCCCCAGCATTTT. The variable domain in full, completed from reference TRBV28 and TRBJ1-5, reads DVKVTQSSRYLVKRTGEKVFLECVQDMDHENMFWYRQDPGLGLRLIYFSYDVKMKEKGDIPEGYSVSREKKERFSLILESASTNQTSMYLCASSLVGYQPQHFGDGTRLSIL.

V is TRBV11-3 and J is TRBJ2-1; D is perhaps TRBD1 or TRBD2 (5 bases each). The length of the CDR3 is 11 residues. With 8 bases removed from V and 15 bases from J, the gap between germline ends came to 17 bases. Germline V gene sequence: CDR1 SGHNT, CDR2 YENEEA. CDR3 coding DNA: TGTGCCAGCGGGGGTGATGGATCCGTGTTCTTC. As protein: CASGGDGSVFF.

The chain uses TRBV27 and TRBJ1-1; 8 bases line up with TRBD1. Germline assignment: CDR1 MNHEY and CDR2 SMNVEV (reference sequence). Trimming took 5 bases from V and 1 from J; bases not matched to a gene: 6. The CDR3 runs to 15 residues. CDR3 nucleotides: TGTGCCAGCAGTGCCCGACAGGGGTCGAACACTGAAGCTTTCTTT. This sequence encodes CASSARQGSNTEAFF.

This clone occurred once. This rearrangement joins TRBV2 to TRBJ2-5; 8 bases match TRBD2. This CDR3 is 14 amino acids long. V lost 8 bases and J lost 2; bases outside the gene matches: 7. CDR1 is SNHLY and CDR2 is FYNNEI in the germline V gene. CDR3 loop: CASGLLAEQETQYF. In DNA, the CDR3 is TGTGCCAGCGGGTTACTAGCGGAACAAGAGACCCAGTACTTC.

This chain joins TRBV2 and TRBJ2-3; possible D gene TRBD1, 7 bases. Trimming stripped 8 bases from V and 6 bases from J, with 24 bases between. From germline, CDR1 is SNHLY and CDR2 FYNNEI. The CDR3 is 16 amino acids. The DNA for the CDR3 is TGTGCCAGCTGCGAGGGGACAGAAGGACGGGGGGATACGCAGTATTTT. It translates to CASCEGTEGRGDTQYF.

V is TRBV7-9 and J is TRBJ2-2; no reliable D call. Germline assignment: CDR1 SEHNR and CDR2 FQNEAQ (reference sequence). The CDR3 is 15 residues long. The V and J ends lost 0 bases and 1 base respectively, with 6 bases between them. CDR3 coding DNA: TGTGCCAGCAGCTTAGCTGTGGGGAACACCGGGGAGCTGTTTTTT. It codes for CASSLAVGNTGELFF.

The chain employs TRBV28 and TRBJ2-1; D is perhaps TRBD1 (6 bases). Deletions cut 2 bases from V and 15 bases from J, with 14 bases between. Germline CDR1 reads MDHEN; CDR2 reads SYDVKM. The CDR3 length is 12 residues. Here the CDR3 DNA reads TGTGCCAGCAGTTTACCCCAGGGGCCCCTGTTCTTC. Protein: CASSLPQGPLFF.